This record covers a single T cell receptor (beta chain). The antigen is undetermined. The junction departs from germline at one end; a sequencing error may be responsible. The sample belongs to a study of Ad26.COV2.S vaccination and SARS-CoV-2 variants. As for the study in general: Ad26.COV2.S given intramuscularly, once or twice 56 days apart. Findings of the study overall: Vaccine and placebo recipients had similar non-spike TCR breadth. Overall T cell responses may have been underestimated by the analyses of TCR breadth and depth.

CDR3 length: 16 residues. The germline V gene has CDR1 ENHRY and CDR2 SYGVKD. Some clones are missing from TCRdb's copy, which holds only in-frame ones; the method was immunoSEQ multiplex PCR. The data hold approximately 400,000 clones, with about four fifths observed a single time. The treatment was: roughly 19 received Ad26.COV2.S at low or high dose, single or two shots; 5 received placebo; per-sample allocation not given. Sampling occurred on day 63 after the first vaccine or placebo injection. Donor was an adult aged 18-55 years in Boston. Sequenced material: peripheral blood, taken in a trial of Ad26.COV2.S vaccine versus placebo. The chain couples TRBV10-3 to TRBJ1-2; D remains unclear. This receptor was obtained from a person aged 18-60 years who received the Ad26.COV2.S COVID-19 vaccine or a placebo. Written as DNA, the CDR3 is TGTGCCACCAGTCGATCGCCGTCCCTGGCTAACTATGGCTACACCTTC. Its protein is CATSRSPSLANYGYTF.